These 17 T cell receptor beta chains share one sample of origin, sequenced in a study of T cell responses to AZD1222 COVID-19 vaccine. The table came from immunoSEQ multiplex PCR; TCRdb's copy has only in-frame clones and leaves some out. The sample yields tens of thousands of clones, approximately 90% seen once. Sequencing used peripheral blood, obtained 28 days after the second AZD1222 dose. Source of these receptors: an adult who received the AZD1222 COVID-19 vaccine.

The J gene is TRBJ2-7, the V gene TRBV2, with a weak D call TRBD1 (5 bases). CDR3 length: 14 amino acids. V shed 1 base and J shed 0 bases, with 7 bases lying between them. CDR1 is SNHLY, CDR2 FYNNEI, per germline. CDR3 loop: CASSEDRSSYEQYF. The CDR3 coding sequence is TGTGCCAGCAGTGAAGACAGGTCCTCCTACGAGCAGTACTTC.

The chain is built from TRBV11-2 and TRBJ1-5; D ambiguous. The CDR3 totals 14 residues. V lost 3 bases, J lost 5 bases, and 11 bases lay in between. CDR1 and CDR2 (germline): SGHAT, FQNNGV. The CDR3 spells CASSLTAMDQPQHF. The CDR3 DNA reads as TGTGCCAGCAGCTTGACGGCGATGGATCAGCCCCAGCATTTT.

The chain carries TRBV24-1 and TRBJ2-2, with 8 nucleotides matching TRBD2. This CDR3 has 16 amino acids. Unmatched junction bases numbered 9, after V lost 4 bases and J lost 6 bases. Per germline, CDR1 KGHDR and CDR2 SFDVKD. The CDR3 nucleotides are TGTGCCACCAGTGACGCCGGGACTAGGTCCGCCGGGGAGCTGTTTTTT. The encoded protein is CATSDAGTRSAGELFF.

V is TRBV19 and J is TRBJ2-3; maybe TRBD2 (6 bases). Germline CDR1 reads LNHDA; CDR2 reads SQIVND (reference sequence). This CDR3 has 12 residues. The germline V and J ends were trimmed by 7 bases and 14 bases, with 19 bases remaining between them. The CDR3 spells CASTPGGALRYF. The CDR3 nucleotides are TGTGCCAGTACCCCGGGCGGGGCGCTTCGGTATTTT.

The V and J genes are TRBV19 and TRBJ1-4; 9 nucleotides line up with TRBD1. V lost 7 bases and J lost 0; bases outside the gene matches: 9. CDR1 and CDR2 (germline): LNHDA, SQIVND (reference sequence). The CDR3 runs to 17 residues. CDR3 sequence: CASIDPRDRATNEKLFF. For the CDR3, the DNA is TGTGCCAGTATCGACCCCCGGGACAGGGCAACTAATGAAAAACTGTTTTTT.

The chain has TRBV28 and TRBJ2-1, with D perhaps TRBD1 or TRBD2 (7 bases each). The CDR3 extends over 14 amino acids. V was shortened by 6 bases and J by 6 bases, with 15 bases between the two germline ends. CDR1 MDHEN and CDR2 SYDVKM come from the germline V gene. This chain's CDR3 is CASRLPGGVNEQFF. CDR3 DNA: TGTGCCAGCAGGCTGCCAGGGGGGGTCAATGAGCAGTTCTTC. Combining the CDR3 with reference TRBV28 and TRBJ2-1 gives the whole variable domain DVKVTQSSRYLVKRTGEKVFLECVQDMDHENMFWYRQDPGLGLRLIYFSYDVKMKEKGDIPEGYSVSREKKERFSLILESASTNQTSMYLCASRLPGGVNEQFFGPGTRLTVL.

This sequence joins TRBV25-1 and TRBJ1-2; D is uncertain. Trimming removed 2 bases at V and 2 bases at J, with 6 bases between. Germline V gene lookup returns CDR1 MGHDK and CDR2 SYGVNS. The CDR3 covers 13 residues. CDR3 sequence: CASSEALNYGYTF. The DNA of the CDR3 is TGTGCCAGCAGTGAAGCACTAAACTATGGCTACACCTTC.

The chain combines TRBV7-3 with TRBJ1-1; D gene ambiguous. The CDR3 is made up of 15 amino acids. V lost 0 bases and J 4 bases, leaving 12 bases between the germline ends. Germline CDR1 is SGHTA and CDR2 is FQGTGA. The CDR3 DNA sequence: TGTGCCAGCAGCTTAACGCAGGCAGGAAGCACTGAAGCTTTCTTT. Its protein is CASSLTQAGSTEAFF.

The chain joins TRBV14 to TRBJ1-2; D is ambiguous. Germline V gene sequence: CDR1 SGHDN, CDR2 FVKESK. Trimming took off 4 bases at V and 9 bases at J, with 27 bases between the two ends. The CDR3 totals 17 residues. CDR3 nucleotide sequence: TGTGCCAGCAGCCTTTTTCTTATCGGACTTCCTCAAGAGAGCTACACCTTC. Its translation is CASSLFLIGLPQESYTF.

This chain's CDR3 is CASSPRTSGTYNEQFF. The DNA for the CDR3 is TGTGCCAGCAGTCCTAGGACTAGCGGGACCTACAATGAGCAGTTCTTC. This chain connects TRBV27 to TRBJ2-1, with TRBD2 identical over 12 bases. J was trimmed by 2 bases and V by 5 bases; bases with no gene match: 4. The length of the CDR3 is 16 residues. The germline CDR1 and CDR2 sequences are MNHEY and SMNVEV (reference sequence).

The rearrangement links TRBV4-2 to TRBJ2-3; no clear D gene. The CDR3 is 17 amino acids. CDR1 LGHNA and CDR2 YNFKEQ come from the germline V gene. V gave up 1 base and J gave up 0 bases, with 14 bases separating them. CDR3 DNA: TGTGCCAGCAGCCAAGGCCCCCTGTCGACTAGCACAGATACGCAGTATTTT. Amino acids: CASSQGPLSTSTDTQYF.

This clone occurred once. V usage is TRBV5-1 and J usage is TRBJ1-2; D gene unclear. The CDR3 length is 13 residues. V lost 9 bases to trimming and J lost 4 bases, with 16 bases between them. Germline assignment: CDR1 SGHRS and CDR2 YFSETQ. In nucleotides, the CDR3 is TGCGCCACCAGGAGTCAGGCCAGCTATGGCTACACCTTC. Protein sequence: CATRSQASYGYTF.

The chain employs TRBV6-2 or TRBV6-3 and TRBJ2-2, with 7 bases aligning to TRBD1. Trimming at V came to 3 bases and at J to 7 bases, leaving 8 bases not matched to a gene. The length of the CDR3 is 15 residues. Germline loops: CDR1 MNHEY, CDR2 SVGEGT. For the CDR3, the DNA is TGTGCCAGCAGTTATTTTAGGGGGCCCCACGGGGAGCTGTTTTTT. Translating it yields CASSYFRGPHGELFF.

V gene TRBV6-5 combines with J gene TRBJ1-5, with TRBD1 matching 9 bases. Trimming took 6 bases from V and 10 from J; bases not matched to a gene: 10. Germline V CDR1 and CDR2: MNHEY, SVGAGI. CDR3 size: 14 residues. The CDR3 coding sequence is TGTGCCAGCAGGACAGGGGGAGCCGGGAGTCCCCAGCATTTT. Protein sequence: CASRTGGAGSPQHF.

The V gene is TRBV3-1 (or the pseudogene TRBV3-2), the J gene TRBJ2-7; weak D call: TRBD1 (6 bases). Germline V gives CDR1 LGHDT, CDR2 YNNKEL (reference sequence). V was trimmed by 8 bases and J by 0 bases, leaving 11 bases between them. The CDR3 length is 13 residues. CDR3 amino acids: CASGPRGSYEQYF. In DNA, the CDR3 is TGTGCCAGCGGCCCCAGGGGCTCCTACGAGCAGTACTTC.

In its sample, this clone was seen once. V gene TRBV6-5 combines with J gene TRBJ2-7; 10 positions match TRBD1. With 6 bases clipped from V and 0 bases from J, the junction kept 2 bases outside the gene matches. The CDR3 sequence is 14 residues long. Germline assignment: CDR1 MNHEY and CDR2 SVGAGI. This CDR3 is CASSDRGRSYEQYF. CDR3 bases: TGTGCCAGCAGCGACAGGGGGCGCTCCTACGAGCAGTACTTC.

V is TRBV6-5 and J is TRBJ2-3, with 7 positions matching TRBD2. Germline CDR1 is MNHEY and CDR2 is SVGAGI. V was clipped by 11 bases and J by 2 bases; unmatched bases: 7. The CDR3 spans 13 residues. The CDR3 bases are TGTGCCTCCCGGCGGGGGTCCACAGATACGCAGTATTTT. Residues: CASRRGSTDTQYF.